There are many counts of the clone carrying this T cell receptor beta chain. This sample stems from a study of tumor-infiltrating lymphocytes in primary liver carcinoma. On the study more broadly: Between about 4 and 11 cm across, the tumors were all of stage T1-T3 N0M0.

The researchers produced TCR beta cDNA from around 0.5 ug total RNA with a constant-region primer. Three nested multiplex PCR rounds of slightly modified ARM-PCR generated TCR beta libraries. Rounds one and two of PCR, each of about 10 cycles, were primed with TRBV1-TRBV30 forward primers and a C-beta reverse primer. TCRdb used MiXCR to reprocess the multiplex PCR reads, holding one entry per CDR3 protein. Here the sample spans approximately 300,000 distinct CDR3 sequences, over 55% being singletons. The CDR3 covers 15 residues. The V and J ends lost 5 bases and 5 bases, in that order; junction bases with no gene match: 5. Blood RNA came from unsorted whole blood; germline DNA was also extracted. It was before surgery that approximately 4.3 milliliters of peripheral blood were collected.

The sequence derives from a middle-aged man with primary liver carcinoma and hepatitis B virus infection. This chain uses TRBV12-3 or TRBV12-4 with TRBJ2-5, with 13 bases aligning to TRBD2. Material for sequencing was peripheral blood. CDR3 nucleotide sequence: TGTGCCAGCAGTCATGGACTAGCGGGAGTCGAGACCCAGTACTTC. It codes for CASSHGLAGVETQYF.